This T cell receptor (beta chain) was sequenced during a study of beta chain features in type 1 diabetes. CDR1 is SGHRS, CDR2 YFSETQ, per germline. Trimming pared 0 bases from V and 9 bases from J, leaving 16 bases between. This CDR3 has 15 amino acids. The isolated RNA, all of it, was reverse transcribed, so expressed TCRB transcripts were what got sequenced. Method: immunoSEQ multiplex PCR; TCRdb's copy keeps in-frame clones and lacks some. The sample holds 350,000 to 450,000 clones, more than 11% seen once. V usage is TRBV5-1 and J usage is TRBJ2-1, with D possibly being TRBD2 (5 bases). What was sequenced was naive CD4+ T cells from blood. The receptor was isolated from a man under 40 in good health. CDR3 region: CASSLAGEADVEQFF. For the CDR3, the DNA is TGCGCCAGCAGCTTGGCTGGGGAAGCGGACGTTGAGCAGTTCTTC.